This passage covers 29 T cell receptor beta chains from one sample sequenced in a study of OX40 agonist ivuxolimab in advanced cancers. This table comes from immunoSEQ multiplex PCR, and its TCRdb copy is limited to in-frame clones, with some not included. The data show around 50,000 clones, roughly nine tenths seen once. The input for sequencing was CD4+ or CD8+ T cells sorted from blood, taken in a trial of the OX40 agonist ivuxolimab. Source of these receptors: an adult with an advanced solid tumor such as melanoma, head and neck, liver or kidney cancer.

The chain has TRBV5-4 and TRBJ1-1; D remains unclear. Germline loops: CDR1 SGHNT, CDR2 YYREEE (reference sequence). Trimming took 1 base from V and 2 from J, leaving 9 bases between them. This CDR3 contains 14 residues. CDR3 nucleotides: TGTGCCAGCAGCTTGTTAGCAGGTAACACTGAAGCTTTCTTT. Protein: CASSLLAGNTEAFF. The full variable domain, completed using reference TRBV5-4 and TRBJ1-1, is ETGVTQSPTHLIKTRGQQVTLRCSSQSGHNTVSWYQQALGQGPQFIFQYYREEENGRGNFPPRFSGLQFPNYSSELNVNALELDDSALYLCASSLLAGNTEAFFGQGTRLTVV.

CDR3 nucleotide sequence: TGCGCCAGCAGCCAAGGGTCGGGGGTTCTAGCCAAAAACATTCAGTACTTC. As protein: CASSQGSGVLAKNIQYF. The chain couples TRBV4-3 to TRBJ2-4; D possibly corresponds to TRBD2 (6 bases). CDR1 LGHNA and CDR2 YSLEER come from the germline V gene. This CDR3 region has 17 residues. The ends were cut back, 1 base at V and 0 bases at J, with 13 bases in the middle.

This chain uses TRBV28 with TRBJ1-2; TRBD1 might be the D (5 bases). V was cut by 6 bases and J by 4 bases, with 12 bases left in between. CDR1 is MDHEN and CDR2 is SYDVKM in the germline V gene. This CDR3 spans 13 amino acids. The chain's CDR3 is CASSLRGSYGYTF. The CDR3 DNA reads TGTGCCAGCAGCCTGAGGGGAAGCTATGGCTACACCTTC.

The rearrangement links TRBV7-3 to TRBJ2-2; 9 positions match TRBD2. CDR1 and CDR2 from the germline V gene are SGHTA and FQGTGA. CDR3 length: 15 residues. V lost 2 bases and J lost 7; bases outside the gene matches: 5. CDR3 DNA: TGTGCCAGCAGCTTAGCGGGAGGGCCTAGCGGGGAGCTGTTTTTT. The encoded protein is CASSLAGGPSGELFF.

This clone appeared a single time. The chain has TRBV6-5 and TRBJ2-2; D possibly corresponds to TRBD2 (6 bases). CDR1 and CDR2 (germline): MNHEY, SVGAGI. CDR3 length equals 15 residues. V shed 0 bases and J shed 5 bases, with 10 bases lying between them. CDR3 in amino acids: CASSYSGSGTGELFF. DNA of the CDR3: TGTGCCAGCAGTTACTCCGGGAGCGGAACCGGGGAGCTGTTTTTT.

This chain joins TRBV9 and TRBJ2-1; 14 bases fit TRBD2. Germline-derived CDR1 and CDR2 are SGDLS and YYNGEE. Trimming removed 3 bases from V and 5 bases from J; junction bases left unmatched: 4. This CDR3 spans 16 amino acids. The CDR3 loop reads CASSAGTSGSHNEQFF. The CDR3 nucleotides are TGTGCCAGCAGCGCCGGGACTAGCGGGAGTCACAATGAGCAGTTCTTC.

The chain has TRBV19 and TRBJ2-2; 9 bases match TRBD2. This CDR3 contains 17 residues. V shed 2 bases and J 3 bases; nucleotides not matched to a gene: 7. Germline loops: CDR1 LNHDA, CDR2 SQIVND (reference sequence). CDR3 nucleotide sequence: TGTGCCAGTAGTATATGGGGGCTAGCGGGACACACCGGGGAGCTGTTTTTT. This sequence encodes CASSIWGLAGHTGELFF.

The V gene is TRBV13, the J gene TRBJ1-2; TRBD1 agrees at 9 bases. The CDR3 is made up of 13 amino acids. CDR1 and CDR2 (germline): PRHDT, FYEKMQ (reference sequence). V shed 4 bases, J shed 8 bases, and the junction held 5 bases outside the gene matches. DNA of the CDR3: TGTGCCAGCAGCTCGACAGGGGGTGACGGCTACACCTTC. Amino acids: CASSSTGGDGYTF.

The rearrangement uses TRBV2 and TRBJ1-2, with TRBD1 matching over 7 bases. CDR1 is SNHLY, CDR2 FYNNEI, per germline. The CDR3 consists of 16 residues. V was pared by 4 bases and J by 8 bases, with 16 bases of the junction left unmatched. The CDR3 spells CASSGGWDSLQWGYTF. As DNA, the CDR3 is TGTGCCAGCAGTGGGGGTTGGGACAGCCTACAGTGGGGCTACACCTTC.

The V call is TRBV11-3, the J call TRBJ2-2; D call uncertain. Germline V gene data show CDR1 as SGHNT and CDR2 as YENEEA. V was shortened by 2 bases and J by 6 bases, with 10 bases between the two germline ends. CDR3 length equals 14 residues. The CDR3 bases are TGTGCCAGCAGCTTATCTCCCCTTTCCGGGGAGCTGTTTTTT. The encoded protein is CASSLSPLSGELFF. Looking up the rest from reference TRBV11-3 and TRBJ2-2 gives the full variable domain: EAGVVQSPRYKIIEKKQPVAFWCNPISGHNTLYWYLQNLGQGPELLIRYENEEAVDDSQLPKDRFSAERLKGVDSTLKIQPAELGDSAVYLCASSLSPLSGELFFGEGSRLTVL.

V is TRBV28 and J is TRBJ1-5; TRBD1 matches at 7 bases. Germline V CDR1 and CDR2: MDHEN, SYDVKM. Trimming took 6 bases from V and 9 from J; bases not matched to a gene: 17. The CDR3 is made up of 16 amino acids. CDR3 loop: CASSPSRGFGVGPQHF. Here the CDR3 DNA reads TGTGCCAGCAGCCCCTCCAGGGGGTTTGGGGTAGGGCCCCAGCATTTT. Together with reference TRBV28 and TRBJ1-5, the CDR3 gives the full variable domain: DVKVTQSSRYLVKRTGEKVFLECVQDMDHENMFWYRQDPGLGLRLIYFSYDVKMKEKGDIPEGYSVSREKKERFSLILESASTNQTSMYLCASSPSRGFGVGPQHFGDGTRLSIL.

The rearrangement uses TRBV19 and TRBJ1-1, with 9 bases matching TRBD1. V shed 7 bases, J shed 5 bases, and the junction held 5 bases outside the gene matches. CDR1 and CDR2 from the germline V gene are LNHDA and SQIVND (reference sequence). The CDR3 spans 13 residues. The chain's CDR3 is CASKDRGGTEAFF. In DNA, the CDR3 is TGTGCCAGTAAAGACAGGGGGGGGACTGAAGCTTTCTTT.

This chain uses TRBV9 with TRBJ1-2, with D hard to call. CDR3 length equals 15 residues. The V end lost 0 bases, the J end lost 4 bases, and 13 bases lay between the germline ends. Germline CDR1 reads SGDLS; CDR2 reads YYNGEE. CDR3 in DNA: TGTGCCAGCAGCGTAGGGCCAGTCGTCAGCTATGGCTACACCTTC. This gives the protein CASSVGPVVSYGYTF. Variable domain in full (rest from reference TRBV9 and TRBJ1-2): DSGVTQTPKHLITATGQRVTLRCSPRSGDLSVYWYQQSLDQGLQFLIQYYNGEERAKGNILERFSAQQFPDLHSELNLSSLELGDSALYFCASSVGPVVSYGYTFGSGTRLTVV.

This rearrangement joins TRBV29-1 to TRBJ2-7; TRBD1 matches 10 bases. The CDR3 runs 14 residues. V was clipped by 6 bases and J by 2 bases; unmatched bases: 7. From germline, CDR1 is SQVTM and CDR2 ANQGSEA. CDR3 protein: CSVAGTGVTYEQYF. CDR3 in DNA: TGCAGCGTAGCCGGGACAGGGGTCACCTACGAGCAGTACTTC.

V gene TRBV19 combines with J gene TRBJ2-1; D possibly uses TRBD1 or TRBD2 (6 bases each). CDR1 LNHDA and CDR2 SQIVND come from the germline V gene (reference sequence). This CDR3 has 13 amino acids. The germline V and J ends were trimmed by 5 bases and 7 bases, with 12 bases remaining between them. The CDR3 loop reads CASSAIGGNEQFF. CDR3 nucleotide sequence: TGTGCCAGTAGTGCGATAGGGGGGAATGAGCAGTTCTTC.

The chain has TRBV5-6 and TRBJ1-2; D may be TRBD1 (6 bases). The V gene lost 1 base and the J gene lost 6 bases, with 7 bases spanning the gap. Germline CDR1 SGHDT, CDR2 YYEEEE. The CDR3 has 12 residues. CDR3: CASSLNRDGYTF. In DNA form, the CDR3 reads TGTGCCAGCAGCTTGAACAGGGATGGCTACACCTTC.

V and J are TRBV30 and TRBJ1-1; D may be TRBD1 (6 bases). CDR1 is GTSNPN, CDR2 SVGIG, per germline (reference sequence). The germline V and J ends were trimmed by 5 bases and 5 bases, with 15 bases remaining between them. The CDR3 is made up of 13 amino acids. CDR3 protein: CAWGIGGRTEAFF. DNA for the CDR3: TGTGCCTGGGGTATAGGGGGGCGGACTGAAGCTTTCTTT.

This sequence joins TRBV11-2 and TRBJ2-7, with TRBD2 identical over 7 bases. Per germline, CDR1 SGHAT and CDR2 FQNNGV. The CDR3 is 15 amino acids. Trimming took 0 bases from V and 4 from J; bases not matched to a gene: 6. CDR3 bases: TGTGCCAGCAGCTTAGAGGCAGGACTAGGGTACGAGCAGTACTTC. Its protein is CASSLEAGLGYEQYF. Together with reference TRBV11-2 and TRBJ2-7, the CDR3 gives the full variable domain: EAGVAQSPRYKIIEKRQSVAFWCNPISGHATLYWYQQILGQGPKLLIQFQNNGVVDDSQLPKDRFSAERLKGVDSTLKIQPAKLEDSAVYLCASSLEAGLGYEQYFGPGTRLTVT.

The chain has TRBV5-8 and TRBJ1-1; the match to TRBD1 covers 11 bases. V was pared by 4 bases and J by 5 bases, with 4 bases of the junction left unmatched. This CDR3 is built from 14 residues. Per the germline V gene, CDR1 is SGHTS and CDR2 is YDEGEE. CDR3 sequence (DNA): TGTGCCAGCAGCGGTGGGACAGGGGGAACTGAAGCTTTCTTT. This translates into CASSGGTGGTEAFF.

The chain uses TRBV19 and TRBJ2-1, with 9 positions matching TRBD2. Germline-derived CDR1 and CDR2 are LNHDA and SQIVND (reference sequence). With 5 bases clipped from V and 2 bases from J, the junction kept 13 bases outside the gene matches. The CDR3 consists of 18 residues. CDR3: CASSDHSGTSRTYNEQFF. CDR3 DNA sequence: TGTGCCAGTAGTGACCACTCCGGGACTAGCAGAACCTACAATGAGCAGTTCTTC.

The chain joins TRBV27 to TRBJ2-1; 8 positions agree with TRBD2. This CDR3 spans 19 amino acids. CDR1 and CDR2 from the germline V gene are MNHEY and SMNVEV (reference sequence). Trimming cost V 5 bases and J 8 bases; bases outside gene matches: 23. The CDR3 reads CASSQRTRPPGGATHEQFF. The CDR3, as DNA: TGTGCCAGCAGTCAACGAACTCGCCCCCCGGGAGGGGCGACACATGAGCAGTTCTTC.

This chain joins TRBV4-2 and TRBJ2-7; TRBD2 aligns across 12 bases. The CDR3 covers 15 residues. Germline CDR1 is LGHNA and CDR2 is YNFKEQ. V gave up 1 base and J gave up 9 bases; unmatched junction bases: 7. This chain's CDR3 is CASSQVSSGRAGQYF. The CDR3 DNA reads TGTGCCAGCAGCCAAGTGTCTAGCGGGAGGGCCGGGCAGTACTTC.

J is TRBJ2-1 and V is TRBV7-8; 10 bases agree with TRBD2. The CDR3 sequence is 16 residues long. CDR1 and CDR2 from the germline V gene are SGHVS and FQNEAQ. Losses at the gene ends were 0 bases for V and 7 bases for J; bases not matched to a gene: 6. CDR3 protein: CASSLAASGSVNEQFF. As DNA, the CDR3 is TGTGCCAGCAGCTTAGCGGCTAGCGGGAGTGTAAATGAGCAGTTCTTC.

The chain is built from TRBV27 and TRBJ1-2, with D perhaps TRBD1 (5 bases). Trimming shortened V by 5 bases and J by 8 bases, and 21 bases separated the two germline ends. This CDR3 is built from 15 residues. Germline CDR1 is MNHEY and CDR2 is SMNVEV (reference sequence). The CDR3 here is CASSSPGQGDWGYTF. In DNA form, the CDR3 reads TGTGCCAGCAGTAGCCCTGGGCAGGGTGACTGGGGCTACACCTTC.

The chain couples TRBV19 to TRBJ1-5; 9 bases map to TRBD1. This CDR3 contains 17 residues. After removal of 3 bases from V and 3 bases from J, the junction contained 9 bases not matched to a gene. Germline CDR1 and CDR2: LNHDA and SQIVND (reference sequence). CDR3 in DNA: TGTGCCAGTAGTATTCTCGGGACAGGGAATCTCAATCAGCCCCAGCATTTT. Translating it yields CASSILGTGNLNQPQHF. The full variable domain, its missing parts supplied by reference TRBV19 and TRBJ1-5, is DGGITQSPKYLFRKEGQNVTLSCEQNLNHDAMYWYRQDPGQGLRLIYYSQIVNDFQKGDIAEGYSVSREKKESFPLTVTSAQKNPTAFYLCASSILGTGNLNQPQHFGDGTRLSIL.

J is TRBJ2-2 and V is TRBV11-2; D uncertain. This CDR3 has 15 residues. V was clipped by 5 bases and J by 3 bases, with 13 bases between them. Germline CDR1 and CDR2: SGHAT and FQNNGV. The CDR3 region is CASSDRTSDTGELFF. The CDR3 coding sequence is TGTGCCAGCAGCGATCGGACCTCAGACACCGGGGAGCTGTTTTTT.

V is TRBV5-5 and J is TRBJ2-1; 8 bases map to TRBD1. Trimming removed 2 bases from V and 6 bases from J; junction bases left unmatched: 1. This CDR3 is built from 13 residues. The germline gives CDR1 SGHKS, CDR2 YYEKEE (reference sequence). CDR3: CASSLGQGNEQFF. The CDR3 coding sequence is TGTGCCAGCAGCTTAGGACAGGGCAATGAGCAGTTCTTC. Full variable domain (remainder filled in from reference TRBV5-5 and TRBJ2-1): DAGVTQSPTHLIKTRGQQVTLRCSPISGHKSVSWYQQVLGQGPQFIFQYYEKEERGRGNFPDRFSARQFPNYSSELNVNALLLGDSALYLCASSLGQGNEQFFGPGTRLTVL.

This CDR3 reads CASKSGLAGDNEQFF. Here the CDR3 DNA reads TGTGCCAGCAAAAGCGGACTAGCGGGGGACAATGAGCAGTTCTTC. V usage is TRBV27 and J usage is TRBJ2-1, with 13 bases that match TRBD2. The CDR3 covers 15 residues. With 7 bases clipped from V and 5 bases from J, the junction kept 5 bases outside the gene matches. Germline V CDR1 and CDR2: MNHEY, SMNVEV (reference sequence).

The rearrangement links TRBV2 to TRBJ2-5; D remains ambiguous. Germline CDR1 is SNHLY and CDR2 is FYNNEI. V shed 5 bases and J shed 5 bases, with 9 bases lying between them. The CDR3 runs to 12 residues. The CDR3 DNA reads TGTGCCAGCAGTAGTGAGTCGGAGACCCAGTACTTC. Translating gives CASSSESETQYF.